The 29 T cell receptor beta chains reported below all come from one sample, sequenced in a study of early T cells in non-severe SARS-CoV-2 infection. TCRdb reprocessed the 5' RACE reads via MiXCR and lists one record per CDR3 protein. The profile covers roughly 60,000 distinct CDR3 sequences, with approximately 11% appearing a single time and just under 3% taken by the ten largest. Sample: whole blood, taken at baseline. These receptors were obtained from an adult who was a healthcare worker with PCR-confirmed SARS-CoV-2 infection or an uninfected control (not recorded which).

The rearrangement links TRBV6-1 to TRBJ2-5; D might be TRBD2 (5 bases). The CDR3 totals 15 residues. Germline CDR1 is MNHNS and CDR2 is SASEGT. V was pared by 4 bases and J by 2 bases, with 14 bases between. CDR3 coding DNA: TGTGCCAGCAGTGCCCGAGGAGGATTTCAAGAGACCCAGTACTTC. It encodes CASSARGGFQETQYF.

This clonotype was counted a few times. This chain links TRBV5-1 with TRBJ2-7, with TRBD1 identical over 8 bases. Germline V gene data show CDR1 as SGHRS and CDR2 as YFSETQ. Trimming at V came to 2 bases and at J to 3 bases, leaving 7 bases not matched to a gene. The CDR3 runs 15 residues. The CDR3 nucleotides are TGCGCCAGCAGCTTTTGGCAGGGGGCGAACTACGAGCAGTACTTC. It encodes CASSFWQGANYEQYF.

This clonotype came up a few times. The rearrangement links TRBV12-5 to TRBJ2-1; a possible D gene is TRBD1 (5 bases). The CDR3 spans 14 residues. Germline values: CDR1 LGHNT, CDR2 FRNRAP. V was pared by 6 bases and J by 5 bases, with 14 bases between. In DNA form, the CDR3 reads TGTGCTAGTGGCCGGAAAGGGGCCCACAATGAGCAGTTCTTC. Protein: CASGRKGAHNEQFF.

V and J are TRBV18 and TRBJ1-1; the D is unclear. CDR1 and CDR2 (germline): KGHSH, LQKENI. The CDR3 sequence is 17 residues long. The V end lost 3 bases, the J end lost 4 bases, and 21 bases lay between the germline ends. CDR3 in amino acids: CASSPSAEFGLGTEAFF. The CDR3, as DNA: TGTGCCAGCTCACCGTCGGCAGAGTTCGGTCTAGGCACTGAAGCTTTCTTT.

This clonotype was seen only a few times. This chain connects TRBV6-5 to TRBJ2-7; 8 bases fit TRBD1. Germline lookup yields CDR1 MNHEY and CDR2 SVGAGI. The trim removed 0 bases at V and 1 base at J, leaving 2 bases unmatched. The CDR3 runs to 15 residues. The CDR3 loop reads CASSYSTGASYEQYF. In DNA, the CDR3 is TGTGCCAGCAGTTACTCGACAGGGGCATCCTACGAGCAGTACTTC.

This clonotype was seen ten or more times. This sequence joins TRBV4-3 and TRBJ2-3, with D possibly matching TRBD1 (5 bases). This CDR3 comprises 18 residues. Trimming stripped 0 bases from V and 4 bases from J, with 20 bases between. The germline V gene encodes CDR1 LGHNA and CDR2 YSLEER. CDR3: CASSQEGRGHLTADTQYF. CDR3 nucleotides: TGCGCCAGCAGCCAAGAGGGTAGGGGCCATCTTACGGCAGATACGCAGTATTTT.

This clonotype was recorded a few times. The gene calls are TRBV6-1 and TRBJ2-7, with TRBD2 as a possible D gene (6 bases). Looked up from germline, CDR1 is MNHNS and CDR2 is SASEGT. The CDR3 covers 14 residues. The V end was cut by 1 base, the J end by 2 bases, with 9 bases between. The CDR3 spells CASSEVGGPYEQYF. The DNA for the CDR3 is TGTGCCAGCAGTGAAGTGGGGGGTCCCTACGAGCAGTACTTC.

This clonotype was recorded at least ten times. The gene calls are TRBV12-3 or TRBV12-4 and TRBJ2-3; 10 bases fit TRBD2. With V trimmed by 6 bases and J by 4 bases, 4 bases remained unmatched. The CDR3 sequence is 14 residues long. Written as DNA, the CDR3 is TGTGCCAGCAGCTTTAGCGGGGGGTCAGATACGCAGTATTTT. Amino acid sequence: CASSFSGGSDTQYF.

The chain recombines TRBV11-3 with TRBJ2-7; 7 bases fit TRBD1. Germline V gene data show CDR1 as SGHNT and CDR2 as YENEEA. The CDR3 consists of 14 residues. Trimming took 3 bases from V and 6 from J; bases not matched to a gene: 8. CDR3 sequence (DNA): TGTGCCAGCAGCTTGAGGGACAGATCGGGCGAGCAGTACTTC. It encodes CASSLRDRSGEQYF.

This clonotype has a handful of counts. J is TRBJ2-7 and V is TRBV2; D call uncertain. The CDR3 covers 12 residues. CDR1 is SNHLY, CDR2 FYNNEI, per germline. V was trimmed by 7 bases and J by 2 bases, leaving 9 bases between them. The CDR3 spells CASNGEPYEQYF. The CDR3 DNA reads as TGTGCCAGCAATGGGGAACCCTACGAGCAGTACTTC.

This clonotype was seen repeatedly, ten times or more. This rearrangement joins TRBV6-5 to TRBJ2-7; tentatively, D is TRBD1 or TRBD2 (5 bases each). Trimming removed 7 bases from V and 3 bases from J, with 19 bases in between. Germline V lookup: CDR1 MNHEY, CDR2 SVGAGI. The CDR3 length is 15 residues. For the CDR3, the DNA is TGTGCCAGCACCCGGACAATAGCGTCGAGCTACGAGCAGTACTTC. This translates into CASTRTIASSYEQYF.

The sample holds a few counts of this clonotype. V usage is TRBV2 and J usage is TRBJ1-1; D not resolved. The CDR3 is made up of 13 amino acids. Germline V CDR1 and CDR2: SNHLY, FYNNEI. The germline V and J ends were trimmed by 4 bases and 5 bases, with 11 bases remaining between them. CDR3 sequence (DNA): TGTGCCAGCAGTGTCCAGAGGTCGACTGAAGCTTTCTTT. It encodes CASSVQRSTEAFF.

In its sample, this clonotype was seen a few times. V gene TRBV20-1 combines with J gene TRBJ2-1; 15 positions match TRBD2. CDR3 length: 15 residues. Per the germline V gene, CDR1 is DFQATT and CDR2 is SNEGSKA (reference sequence). Trimming took 5 bases from V and 8 from J; bases not matched to a gene: 7. The CDR3 loop is CSAPGLAGGPDEQFF. The CDR3 DNA sequence: TGCAGTGCTCCAGGACTAGCGGGGGGGCCGGATGAGCAGTTCTTC.

The V gene is TRBV20-1, the J gene TRBJ1-2; the D is unclear. CDR3 length: 12 residues. Germline V gene sequence: CDR1 DFQATT, CDR2 SNEGSKA (reference sequence). The V gene lost 0 bases and the J gene lost 5 bases, with 7 bases spanning the gap. This CDR3 is CSARDGVYGYTF. The CDR3 bases are TGCAGTGCTAGAGATGGAGTTTATGGCTACACCTTC.

The table lists this clonotype with a few counts. The V gene is TRBV10-3, the J gene TRBJ1-4, with a possible D match to TRBD1 (6 bases). The CDR3 is made up of 15 amino acids. CDR1 is ENHRY, CDR2 SYGVKD, per germline. Trimming removed 8 bases from V and 0 bases from J, with 13 bases in between. CDR3: CAISGGVATNEKLFF. CDR3 coding DNA: TGTGCCATCTCGGGGGGCGTTGCAACTAATGAAAAACTGTTTTTT.

This clonotype was detected only a few times. V usage is TRBV7-9 and J usage is TRBJ2-7; 7 bases fit TRBD1. V lost 5 bases and J lost 5; bases outside the gene matches: 0. Germline assignment: CDR1 SEHNR and CDR2 FQNEAQ (reference sequence). The CDR3 runs 11 residues. CDR3 DNA: TGTGCCAGCAGCCAGGGGGACGAGCAGTACTTC. Protein product: CASSQGDEQYF.

This clonotype has more than one count but fewer than ten. The chain couples TRBV20-1 to TRBJ2-5; TRBD2 agrees at 12 bases. V lost 6 bases to trimming and J lost 5 bases; unmatched junction nucleotides: 7. Germline lookup yields CDR1 DFQATT and CDR2 SNEGSKA (reference sequence). This CDR3 spans 14 amino acids. The CDR3 DNA follows: TGCAGTGCATCTAGCGGGGGGGCTCGGGAGACCCAGTACTTC. It specifies CSASSGGARETQYF.

This clonotype has just a few counts. This chain links TRBV6-1 with TRBJ2-4; no firm D call. Germline CDR1 is MNHNS and CDR2 is SASEGT. The CDR3 spans 14 residues. Trimming shortened V by 8 bases and J by 6 bases, and 17 bases separated the two germline ends. The CDR3 DNA reads TGTGCCAGCGCCAATGCCTCTCCGATAAACATTCAGTACTTC. This gives the protein CASANASPINIQYF.

The chain couples TRBV20-1 to TRBJ2-1; 8 positions match TRBD2. CDR3 length: 15 residues. V lost 3 bases, J lost 8 bases, and 12 bases stayed unmatched. Germline V gene lookup returns CDR1 DFQATT and CDR2 SNEGSKA (reference sequence). CDR3 in amino acids: CSASRPGTSSYEQFF. The DNA of the CDR3 is TGCAGTGCTAGTAGGCCCGGGACTAGTAGCTATGAGCAGTTCTTC.

This clonotype came up a few times. The chain is built from TRBV12-3 or TRBV12-4 and TRBJ1-2; 7 bases line up with TRBD1. With 6 bases clipped from V and 2 bases from J, the junction kept 3 bases outside the gene matches. This CDR3 has 13 amino acids. The chain's CDR3 is CASSKTGNYGYTF. In DNA, the CDR3 is TGTGCCAGCAGCAAGACAGGGAACTATGGCTACACCTTC.

J is TRBJ1-2 and V is TRBV7-2; D is unclear. V lost 5 bases, J lost 2 bases, and 12 bases lay in between. Germline V lookup: CDR1 SGHTA, CDR2 FQGNSA. The CDR3 has 14 residues. CDR3 sequence reads: CASSLHGQNYGYTF. CDR3 nucleotides: TGTGCCAGCAGCCTTCATGGGCAGAACTATGGCTACACCTTC.

This clonotype was seen more than once but under ten times. This sequence joins TRBV27 and TRBJ2-7; D ambiguous. V gave up 3 bases and J gave up 7 bases, with 10 bases separating them. The CDR3 runs to 12 residues. Germline assignment: CDR1 MNHEY and CDR2 SMNVEV (reference sequence). The CDR3 DNA sequence: TGTGCCAGCAGTTTTGGAACCACAGAGCAGTACTTC. It is translated as CASSFGTTEQYF.

This clonotype was picked up a small number of times. This chain joins TRBV5-1 and TRBJ2-3; 10 bases are a match to TRBD2. With 3 bases clipped from V and 4 bases from J, the junction kept 8 bases outside the gene matches. Per the germline V gene, CDR1 is SGHRS and CDR2 is YFSETQ. The CDR3 is made up of 16 amino acids. The CDR3 loop reads CASSSTLAGVPDTQYF. CDR3 sequence (DNA): TGCGCCAGCAGCTCTACTCTAGCGGGGGTTCCAGATACGCAGTATTTT.

This clonotype has more than one count but fewer than ten. The chain links TRBV7-9 to TRBJ1-6; D remains ambiguous. This CDR3 comprises 14 residues. Per the germline V gene, CDR1 is SEHNR and CDR2 is FQNEAQ (reference sequence). With 1 base removed from V and 9 bases from J, the gap between germline ends came to 10 bases. The CDR3 DNA reads as TGTGCCAGCAGCTTAGAGGGTGAGGGTTCACCCCTCCACTTT. Translation: CASSLEGEGSPLHF.

The gene calls are TRBV7-9 and TRBJ2-7, with D possibly matching TRBD2 (6 bases). V lost 3 bases to trimming and J lost 7 bases, with 13 bases between them. This CDR3 is 13 amino acids long. Germline V gives CDR1 SEHNR, CDR2 FQNEAQ (reference sequence). The CDR3 protein is CASSLQEEGEQYF. CDR3 DNA sequence: TGTGCCAGCAGCTTGCAGGAGGAGGGAGAGCAGTACTTC.

In this sample, this clonotype turned up a few times. One end of the junction varies from germline; a read error may be responsible. V is TRBV7-7 and J is TRBJ2-1; 8 nucleotides match TRBD2. Per germline, CDR1 SSHAT and CDR2 FNYEAQ (reference sequence). The CDR3 runs to 16 residues. The CDR3 loop reads CASSLAFGGEYNEQFF. In nucleotides, the CDR3 is TGTGCTAGCAGCTTAGCCTTCGGGGGGGAATACAATGAGCAGTTCTTC.

This clonotype showed up just a few times. CDR3 loop: CASSLRGGGGPYNEQFF. CDR3 coding DNA: TGTGCCAGCAGCTTAAGGGGCGGCGGGGGCCCCTACAATGAGCAGTTCTTC. This sequence joins TRBV7-6 and TRBJ2-1; D might be TRBD2 (7 bases). The V end was cut by 2 bases, the J end by 2 bases, with 16 bases between. CDR1 is SGHVS and CDR2 is FNYEAQ in the germline V gene. This CDR3 is built from 17 residues. Looking up the rest from reference TRBV7-6 and TRBJ2-1 gives the full variable domain: GAGVSQSPRYKVTKRGQDVALRCDPISGHVSLYWYRQALGQGPEFLTYFNYEAQQDKSGLPNDRFSAERPEGSISTLTIQRTEQRDSAMYRCASSLRGGGGPYNEQFFGPGTRLTVL.

This clonotype was observed a handful of times. The chain uses TRBV20-1 and TRBJ2-3; TRBD2 might be the D (6 bases). The CDR3 length is 15 residues. Germline CDR1 is DFQATT and CDR2 is SNEGSKA (reference sequence). Between the trimmed V and J ends, which lost 5 bases and 6 bases, there was a span of 21 bases. The CDR3 region is CSAPVGAGRSDTQYF. CDR3 nucleotide sequence: TGCAGTGCTCCCGTTGGGGCGGGGCGGTCGGATACGCAGTATTTT.

The chain couples TRBV6-6 to TRBJ2-7; D is undetermined. This CDR3 contains 14 residues. V lost 6 bases and J 2 bases, leaving 14 bases between the germline ends. Germline CDR1 reads MNHNY; CDR2 reads SVGAGI (reference sequence). The CDR3 is CASSPPGLTYEQYF. The DNA of the CDR3 is TGTGCCAGCAGCCCCCCCGGGCTCACCTACGAGCAGTACTTC.